This entry features one T cell receptor beta chain sequence. Its antigen remains unknown. The sample is drawn from a study of shared clonotypes between healthy human individuals. General study results and limits: Sequencing depth was predicted to influence how clonotypes are shared among donors. A generally larger estimated richness was seen in naive subsets than in memory subsets.

Participating donors were healthy, HIV-negative adults free of recent acute infections or vaccinations. Clones were sequenced by immunoSEQ multiplex PCR, and TCRdb holds only the in-frame ones, with some missing. The table shows around 1 million clones, with over 60% occurring only once. The sample was memory CD4+ T cells sorted from blood. Noted subset: CD45RA-negative fraction. The sequence was obtained from a young man in good health.

The CDR3 DNA sequence: TGTGCCAGCAGCTTTAGCGGGGTAAAGCCAGATACGCAGTATTTT. Amino acid sequence: CASSFSGVKPDTQYF. V usage is TRBV7-2 and J usage is TRBJ2-3; TRBD2 aligns across 8 bases. CDR3 length: 15 residues. The J segment lost 4 bases and the V segment lost 3 bases, leaving 6 bases of the junction unmatched. Germline values: CDR1 SGHTA, CDR2 FQGNSA. The full variable domain, in which reference TRBV7-2 and TRBJ2-3 provide the parts outside the CDR3, is GAGVSQSPSNKVTEKGKDVELRCDPISGHTALYWYRQSLGQGLEFLIYFQGNSAPDKSGLPSDRFSAERTGGSVSTLTIQRTQQEDSAVYLCASSFSGVKPDTQYFGPGTRLTVL.